Listed here are 29 T cell receptor beta chains from one sample, sequenced in a study of graft-versus-host responses after intestinal transplantation. The method was immunoSEQ multiplex PCR; TCRdb's version includes in-frame clones alone and lacks a portion of them. The sample holds under 90,000 clones, roughly 90% seen once. The antigens for these receptors are not known. Sequencing was performed on unstimulated CD4+ T cells sorted from spleen or lymph node cells, taken before transplant. These receptors were collected from a human donor who was the organ donor for an intestinal transplant.

The rearrangement joins TRBV19 to TRBJ1-1; 9 bases are a match to TRBD1. J lost 5 bases, V lost 5 bases, and 9 bases had no gene match. Germline V gene data show CDR1 as LNHDA and CDR2 as SQIVND (reference sequence). This CDR3 has 15 residues. The CDR3 DNA reads as TGTGCCAGTAGTCTGCGATCCGGGACAGGGACTGAAGCTTTCTTT. Translation: CASSLRSGTGTEAFF.

The chain carries TRBV28 and TRBJ2-5, with TRBD1 identical over 8 bases. This CDR3 contains 15 residues. CDR1 MDHEN and CDR2 SYDVKM come from the germline V gene. V trimming: 5 bases; J trimming: 1 base; junction bases outside the gene matches: 6. CDR3 sequence (DNA): TGTGCCAGCAGTGAGCTCGGGACAGGCCAAGAGACCCAGTACTTC. Protein product: CASSELGTGQETQYF.

This rearrangement joins TRBV11-3 to TRBJ2-1; 8 bases fit TRBD1. CDR1 SGHNT and CDR2 YENEEA come from the germline V gene. J was trimmed by 4 bases and V by 4 bases; bases with no gene match: 6. The CDR3 length is 15 residues. The chain's CDR3 is CASSSTGVGYNEQFF. For the CDR3, the DNA is TGTGCCAGCAGCTCGACAGGGGTCGGTTACAATGAGCAGTTCTTC.

The chain is built from TRBV7-9 and TRBJ2-3, with unresolved D. Germline CDR1 SEHNR, CDR2 FQNEAQ (reference sequence). Between the trimmed V and J ends, which lost 5 bases and 4 bases, there was a span of 19 bases. The CDR3 runs 16 residues. DNA for the CDR3: TGTGCCAGCAGCCTACACCGGAGCGCCCGACCAGATACGCAGTATTTT. Translated: CASSLHRSARPDTQYF.

This chain joins TRBV28 and TRBJ2-7, with TRBD2 matching over 16 bases. Germline V gene data show CDR1 as MDHEN and CDR2 as SYDVKM. With V trimmed by 6 bases and J by 9 bases, 8 bases remained unmatched. This CDR3 is built from 15 residues. The CDR3 DNA follows: TGTGCCAGCAGCCTCGCCGGGACTAGCGGGAGGGGGCAGTACTTC. Residues: CASSLAGTSGRGQYF.

The chain joins TRBV13 to TRBJ1-3; D is possibly TRBD1 (5 bases). The CDR3 totals 14 residues. Germline V gene sequence: CDR1 PRHDT, CDR2 FYEKMQ (reference sequence). V dropped 2 bases and J dropped 2 bases, with 7 bases sitting between them. In DNA form, the CDR3 reads TGTGCCAGCAGCTTAAGACAGCCTGGAAACACCATATATTTT. Protein product: CASSLRQPGNTIYF.

The genes are TRBV2 and TRBJ2-1; 10 bases agree with TRBD2. The trim removed 2 bases at V and 0 bases at J, leaving 1 base unmatched. This CDR3 is built from 16 residues. Germline V gene data show CDR1 as SNHLY and CDR2 as FYNNEI. CDR3 region: CASSESSGGSYNEQFF. In nucleotides, the CDR3 is TGTGCCAGCAGTGAATCTAGCGGGGGCTCCTACAATGAGCAGTTCTTC.

Regarding this clone: Germline is not matched at one junction end, which may reflect a read error. This chain connects TRBV5-6 to TRBJ2-1; 7 nucleotides agree with TRBD1. The CDR3 sequence is 17 residues long. From germline, CDR1 is SGHDT and CDR2 YYEEEE. The CDR3 is CASSFPPGQLLYNVQFF. In DNA, the CDR3 is TGTGCCAGCAGCTTTCCGCCGGGACAGCTCCTTTACAATGTGCAGTTCTTC.

The chain uses TRBV19 and TRBJ1-1; D is undetermined. The CDR3 covers 14 residues. V was cut by 3 bases and J by 1 base, with 9 bases left in between. From germline, CDR1 is LNHDA and CDR2 SQIVND (reference sequence). The DNA of the CDR3 is TGTGCCAGTAGTATTACCAGGCGGAACACTGAAGCTTTCTTT. Translating it yields CASSITRRNTEAFF.

The rearrangement links TRBV5-1 to TRBJ2-6; 9 nucleotides line up with TRBD2. V trimming: 1 base; J trimming: 2 bases; junction bases outside the gene matches: 10. From germline, CDR1 is SGHRS and CDR2 YFSETQ. The CDR3 runs to 19 residues. For the CDR3, the DNA is TGCGCCAGCAGCTTGTTCGGCGGGGGGGCTCGCACTGGGGCCAACGTCCTGACTTTC. Protein product: CASSLFGGGARTGANVLTF.

This clone was observed a handful of times. The V call is TRBV6-6, the J call TRBJ2-7, with a possible D match to TRBD2 (5 bases). Germline V gene lookup returns CDR1 MNHNY and CDR2 SVGAGI (reference sequence). There are 14 residues in the CDR3. V shed 5 bases and J shed 1 base, with 12 bases lying between them. The CDR3 here is CASSISRGSYEQYF. CDR3 DNA sequence: TGTGCCAGCAGTATATCCCGGGGTTCCTACGAGCAGTACTTC.

The chain employs TRBV5-5 and TRBJ1-2, with a tentative D call TRBD1 (6 bases). Trimming removed 4 bases from V and 0 bases from J, with 10 bases in between. The CDR3 runs to 14 residues. Per germline, CDR1 SGHKS and CDR2 YYEKEE (reference sequence). In nucleotides, the CDR3 is TGTGCCAGCAGCACCCGACAGGCTAACTATGGCTACACCTTC. Its protein product is CASSTRQANYGYTF.

The chain recombines TRBV27 with TRBJ2-2, with 8 bases matching TRBD2. The CDR3 loop spans 15 amino acids. The germline CDR1 and CDR2 sequences are MNHEY and SMNVEV (reference sequence). V lost 4 bases, J lost 4 bases, and 5 bases stayed unmatched. CDR3 sequence reads: CASSWASGFTGELFF. As DNA, the CDR3 is TGTGCCAGCAGTTGGGCTAGCGGGTTCACCGGGGAGCTGTTTTTT.

The rearrangement links TRBV30 to TRBJ2-4, with 9 positions matching TRBD2. Germline CDR1 is GTSNPN and CDR2 is SVGIG (reference sequence). The CDR3 totals 15 residues. V trimming: 4 bases; J trimming: 7 bases; junction bases outside the gene matches: 11. CDR3 loop: CAWTGGGAWMNIQYF. In DNA, the CDR3 is TGTGCCTGGACTGGCGGGGGGGCATGGATGAACATTCAGTACTTC.

CDR3 region: CAISVEAGVYNEQFF. The CDR3 DNA is TGTGCCATCAGTGTGGAAGCGGGCGTCTACAATGAGCAGTTCTTC. The genes are TRBV10-3 and TRBJ2-1; possible D gene TRBD2, 6 bases. Germline values: CDR1 ENHRY, CDR2 SYGVKD. There are 15 residues in the CDR3. The germline V and J ends were trimmed by 4 bases and 3 bases, with 13 bases remaining between them.

This chain links TRBV2 with TRBJ1-2, with a weak D call TRBD1 (6 bases). Germline CDR1 and CDR2: SNHLY and FYNNEI. With 1 base removed from V and 3 bases from J, the gap between germline ends came to 12 bases. The CDR3 extends over 15 amino acids. The CDR3 here is CASSEVRGAYYGYTF. Here the CDR3 DNA reads TGTGCCAGCAGTGAAGTCAGGGGCGCCTACTATGGCTACACCTTC.

The V call is TRBV5-4, the J call TRBJ2-7; 11 bases are a match to TRBD2. Germline values: CDR1 SGHNT, CDR2 YYREEE (reference sequence). The CDR3 is 16 amino acids. V shed 4 bases, J shed 4 bases, and the junction held 10 bases outside the gene matches. The CDR3 nucleotides are TGTGCCAGCAGCGTCACAGGGGCTAGCGGGAGGTACGAGCAGTACTTC. Amino acids: CASSVTGASGRYEQYF. Together with reference TRBV5-4 and TRBJ2-7, the CDR3 gives the full variable domain: ETGVTQSPTHLIKTRGQQVTLRCSSQSGHNTVSWYQQALGQGPQFIFQYYREEENGRGNFPPRFSGLQFPNYSSELNVNALELDDSALYLCASSVTGASGRYEQYFGPGTRLTVT.

The J gene is TRBJ2-2, the V gene TRBV28, with D possibly matching TRBD1 (5 bases). The CDR3 consists of 16 residues. Between the trimmed V and J ends, which lost 6 bases and 0 bases, there was a span of 14 bases. Germline V gene sequence: CDR1 MDHEN, CDR2 SYDVKM. The CDR3 is CASSQGAFANTGELFF. The CDR3 nucleotides are TGTGCCAGCAGCCAAGGGGCGTTCGCGAACACCGGGGAGCTGTTTTTT. Variable domain in full (rest from reference TRBV28 and TRBJ2-2): DVKVTQSSRYLVKRTGEKVFLECVQDMDHENMFWYRQDPGLGLRLIYFSYDVKMKEKGDIPEGYSVSREKKERFSLILESASTNQTSMYLCASSQGAFANTGELFFGEGSRLTVL.

The chain uses TRBV28 and TRBJ2-1; perhaps TRBD2 as D (5 bases). This CDR3 region has 15 residues. Between the trimmed V and J ends, which lost 7 bases and 9 bases, there was a span of 22 bases. Germline loops: CDR1 MDHEN, CDR2 SYDVKM. The chain's CDR3 is CASTRDQAGFIEQFF. Written as DNA, the CDR3 is TGTGCCAGCACCCGCGACCAGGCGGGTTTCATTGAGCAGTTCTTC. The full variable domain, in which reference TRBV28 and TRBJ2-1 provide the parts outside the CDR3, is DVKVTQSSRYLVKRTGEKVFLECVQDMDHENMFWYRQDPGLGLRLIYFSYDVKMKEKGDIPEGYSVSREKKERFSLILESASTNQTSMYLCASTRDQAGFIEQFFGPGTRLTVL.

The chain employs TRBV11-3 and TRBJ2-7; TRBD2 matches 10 bases. Per the germline V gene, CDR1 is SGHNT and CDR2 is YENEEA. This CDR3 contains 14 residues. J lost 6 bases, V lost 5 bases, and 7 bases had no gene match. CDR3 loop: CASSLSGGAFEQYF. The DNA for the CDR3 is TGTGCCAGCAGCCTGAGCGGGGGGGCCTTCGAGCAGTACTTC.

The chain carries TRBV25-1 and TRBJ2-5; D perhaps matches TRBD1 (5 bases). The CDR3 consists of 13 residues. Germline-derived CDR1 and CDR2 are MGHDK and SYGVNS. Trimming cost V 4 bases and J 5 bases, with 11 bases left between them. In nucleotides, the CDR3 is TGTGCCAGCAGTGGTCAGGGTTGGGAGACCCAGTACTTC. Encoded protein: CASSGQGWETQYF. Using reference TRBV25-1 and TRBJ2-5 for the parts outside the CDR3, the full variable domain is EADIYQTPRYLVIGTGKKITLECSQTMGHDKMYWYQQDPGMELHLIHYSYGVNSTEKGDLSSESTVSRIRTEHFPLTLESARPSHTSQYLCASSGQGWETQYFGPGTRLLVL.

This chain joins TRBV18 and TRBJ1-2, with 7 bases lining up with TRBD1. V lost 2 bases, J lost 7 bases, and 7 bases stayed unmatched. The CDR3 sequence is 14 residues long. Germline V CDR1 and CDR2: KGHSH, LQKENI. The CDR3 nucleotides read TGTGCCAGCTCACCATCTGACAGGGATCGTGGCTACACCTTC. This translates into CASSPSDRDRGYTF.

This chain joins TRBV5-1 and TRBJ2-3, with D tentatively TRBD1 (5 bases). The CDR3 runs to 13 residues. Germline V CDR1 and CDR2: SGHRS, YFSETQ. V dropped 0 bases and J dropped 10 bases, with 12 bases sitting between them. CDR3: CASSLVPRDPQYF. The CDR3 DNA sequence: TGCGCCAGCAGCTTGGTCCCCAGGGATCCGCAGTATTTT.

The V and J genes are TRBV4-2 and TRBJ2-2; D possibly corresponds to TRBD1 (5 bases). Germline CDR1 reads LGHNA; CDR2 reads YNFKEQ. The CDR3 is 17 amino acids. Trimming took off 3 bases at V and 4 bases at J, with 18 bases between the two ends. CDR3 coding DNA: TGTGCCAGCAGCCATTTGATGGGGCCAACAGGCACCGGGGAGCTGTTTTTT. Translating gives CASSHLMGPTGTGELFF.

The V gene is TRBV6-5, the J gene TRBJ1-4, with TRBD1 matching 7 bases. Germline V CDR1 and CDR2: MNHEY, SVGAGI. V lost 4 bases, J lost 11 bases, and 10 bases stayed unmatched. The CDR3 contains 14 residues. The CDR3 coding sequence is TGTGCCAGCAGTTCCACACGACAGGGCAGGAAACTGTTTTTT. Translated, it gives CASSSTRQGRKLFF.

The chain carries TRBV5-1 and TRBJ1-2; the match to TRBD1 covers 7 bases. V shed 4 bases, J shed 3 bases, and the junction held 9 bases outside the gene matches. CDR3 length equals 15 residues. The germline gives CDR1 SGHRS, CDR2 YFSETQ. This CDR3 is CASSARQGYYYGYTF. The CDR3, as DNA: TGCGCCAGCAGCGCCCGACAGGGATACTACTATGGCTACACCTTC.

The chain couples TRBV2 to TRBJ2-2, with D possibly matching TRBD2 (5 bases). The ends were cut back, 6 bases at V and 1 base at J, with 9 bases in the middle. The V gene's germline CDR1 is SNHLY and CDR2 FYNNEI. CDR3 size: 14 residues. This chain's CDR3 is CASRADLNTGELFF. CDR3 bases: TGTGCCAGCAGGGCGGACTTGAACACCGGGGAGCTGTTTTTT.

The rearrangement links TRBV5-8 to TRBJ2-3; D is undetermined. The CDR3 is 18 amino acids. Trimming removed 1 base at V and 1 base at J, with 19 bases between. CDR1 is SGHTS, CDR2 YDEGEE, per germline. This CDR3 is CASSLLSRLGSGTDTQYF. CDR3 DNA: TGTGCCAGCAGCTTGTTATCCAGGCTTGGATCTGGCACAGATACGCAGTATTTT. The full variable domain, completed using reference TRBV5-8 and TRBJ2-3, is EAGVTQSPTHLIKTRGQQATLRCSPISGHTSVYWYQQALGLGLQFLLWYDEGEERNRGNFPPRFSGRQFPNYSSELNVNALELEDSALYLCASSLLSRLGSGTDTQYFGPGTRLTVL.

The chain links TRBV5-1 to TRBJ2-1; TRBD1 matches at 7 bases. V lost 1 base and J lost 4; bases outside the gene matches: 5. The CDR3 covers 15 residues. Germline assignment: CDR1 SGHRS and CDR2 YFSETQ. The CDR3 sequence is CASSLTGDRYNEQFF. In DNA, the CDR3 is TGCGCCAGCAGCTTGACAGGGGATCGGTACAATGAGCAGTTCTTC.